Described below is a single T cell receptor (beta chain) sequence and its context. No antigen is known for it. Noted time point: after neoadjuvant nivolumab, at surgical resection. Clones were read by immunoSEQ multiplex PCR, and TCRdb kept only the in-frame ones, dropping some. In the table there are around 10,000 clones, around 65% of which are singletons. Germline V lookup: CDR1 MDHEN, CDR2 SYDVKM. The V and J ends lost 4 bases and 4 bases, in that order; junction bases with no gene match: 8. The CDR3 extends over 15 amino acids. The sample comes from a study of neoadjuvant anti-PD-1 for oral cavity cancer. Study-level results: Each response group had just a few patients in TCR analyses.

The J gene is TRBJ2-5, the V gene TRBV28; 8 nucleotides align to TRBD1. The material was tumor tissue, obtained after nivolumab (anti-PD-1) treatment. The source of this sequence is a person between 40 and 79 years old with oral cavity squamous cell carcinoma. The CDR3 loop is CASSSRQGRAETQYF. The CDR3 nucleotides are TGTGCCAGCAGTTCTAGACAGGGGCGCGCAGAGACCCAGTACTTC.